This entry features one T cell receptor beta chain sequence. What antigen it recognizes has not been identified. No quality values exist for individual bases; no much larger clone is one base distant. The record originates from a study of cytomegalovirus exposure and HLA in healthy donors (dated by TCRdb to about 2017). About the full investigation: An earlier analysis of approximately 590 of the donors reported 250 to 300 Gb of sequence data and roughly 100 million unique TCR beta sequences from about 200 million T cells. An early release that covered roughly 600 HLA-typed donors contained about 300 gigabases of sequencing data and 85 million to 100 million unique TCR sequences. Among the roughly 370 genotyped donors, roughly 80% belonged to the genetic ancestry cluster associated with self-reported Caucasian donors. The study aimed to test whether cataloging public T cell receptors could reveal signatures of past pathogen exposure. The study used immunosequencing to profile the T cell repertoires of 666 subjects and linked those repertoires to cytomegalovirus serostatus. Along with the roughly 670-subject first cohort, a separate validation cohort of more than 90 different subjects was used. To predict cytomegalovirus infection status, the study brought together high-throughput TCR immunosequencing, statistical association of individual TCRs with disease status, and machine learning. In a later analysis, previously published TCR beta repertoires from 666 donors were re-analyzed and high-resolution HLA genotyping was added so that TCR occurrence patterns could be studied. Rather than using new phenotypic data, the later analysis identified candidate immune exposures from TCR beta sequences and from how often those sequences occurred across donors. An earlier analysis of around 580 of the donors used high-throughput TCR beta sequencing to judge whether each TCR beta V gene segment behaved as functional or pseudogenic. Donor age, sex, ethnicity and CMV serostatus were compiled alongside the repertoire data. A later genetic analysis used genome-wide SNP genotypes for about 65% of the 666 donors, treating that subset as a discovery cohort. Every discovery cohort repertoire had been produced on one sequencing platform. Class I and class II HLA loci were covered by the typing at four-digit resolution. Typing coverage varied by locus: roughly 620-640 donors for A, B, C, DRB1 and DQB1; roughly 520 for DQA1; over 600 for DPA1; 400 to 480 for DPB1. Five DR-DQ haplotypes were treated as single units for association and clustering because of strong linkage in the cohort. Across around 400 genotyped donors of the cohort, an average of about 250,000 unique TCR beta nucleotide sequences per donor were sequenced, and about a sixth of those sequences were non-productive.

Study-wide findings and limitations: Compared with the roughly 710-donor mean, donors in an Asian-associated ancestry cluster had fewer N-insertions in productive TCRs, according to a later genetic analysis. This cohort had only TCR beta chains sequenced, and the lack of alpha or paired-chain data limited which features could be detected. A few of the identified cytomegalovirus-associated TCR beta chains were confirmed in vitro to be specific for cytomegalovirus antigens. In a later analysis, HLA-associated TCR beta chains showed more clonal expansion and lower generation probabilities than non-associated chains that were equally common. For the cohort, immune exposure information was limited to CMV serostatus. In an earlier analysis of some 500 of the donors, most TCR beta V segments were observed in productive rearrangements about 87% or about 30% of the time, broadly matching IMGT annotations. In a later analysis, TCR association rates were found to vary across HLA loci, with the most associated TCRs seen for DRB1 alleles and the fewest for HLA-C alleles. Sequencing depth was assumed to be roughly uniform across donors in the presence/absence analyses, though that assumption may not hold. Because some donors lacked HLA typing at each locus, the association tests relied only on the typed subset. In the study, around 150 TCR beta chains were listed as associated with cytomegalovirus. At a false discovery rate of 0.05, a later analysis linked about 16,000 TCR beta sequences to specific HLA alleles. A later genetic analysis associated a missense DCLRE1C variant with V-gene and J-gene trimming of TCR beta chains, and an independent cohort replicated the association. According to a later analysis, most CMV-associated TCR beta chains appeared to be HLA-restricted, and the HLA associations seemed to be driven largely by CMV exposure. In a later analysis, several top co-occurrence clusters were reported to appear linked to parvovirus B19, influenza, CMV and Epstein-Barr virus. The classifier was reported to diagnose cytomegalovirus status with high specificity and sensitivity in both the original and validation cohorts. Most TCR sequences were observed very rarely across donors, whereas some public TCRs were present in many individuals. The authors suggested that the approach could potentially be extended to other disease states and immunological phenotypes. Some IMGT-functional V segments, including TRBV6-2 and TRBV6-3, could not be told apart with the 87-base-pair reads, so those segments were excluded. Because counts were too low, more than 15 rarely observed V segments, including chromosome 9 orphons, were left out of the earlier analysis of 587 of the donors. Assigning TCR associations to individual alleles was difficult when HLA alleles, especially DR and DQ, strongly co-occurred. A further reported finding was that TCR beta sequences accurately predicted the HLA-A and HLA-B alleles for most subjects in the first cohort. A group of highly shared sequence variants was considered likely to be a technical artifact of the sequencing pipeline. Correlated functional status among segregating V segments might reflect linkage disequilibrium, but an unknown experimental factor could not be ruled out.

From cysteine to phenylalanine, the CDR3 is 13 amino acids long. The DNA shown is the 39-base CDR3, in frame from base 1. From the germline V gene, CDR1 is SGHDN and CDR2 is FVKESK. Trimming removed 4 bases from V and 2 bases from J; the gene matches leave 1 base unexplained. The cohort comprised some 680 healthy bone marrow donors. All cohort members were sampled while nominally healthy, although unrecorded immune exposures were likely present. The donor tested CMV seronegative and was one of the 352 seronegative cohort members. A peripheral blood sample was collected from each donor, and TCR beta sequencing was performed on peripheral blood mononuclear cells. Genomic DNA was extracted from the blood cell samples with the Qiagen DNeasy Blood Extraction Kit. The library was generated by the immunoSEQ multiplex PCR assay. A mixture of 60 forward primers for TCR Vbeta segments and 13 reverse primers for TCR Jbeta segments was used in the multiplex PCR. The CDR3 region of rearranged TCR beta genes was amplified from genomic DNA by a multiplex PCR assay. The Illumina HiSeq System was used to sequence the amplified TCR beta libraries as 87-base-pair reads. The published analysis was carried out like this. A later analysis tallied tens of millions of unique TCR beta chains across the 600 to 700 repertoires, and some 10 million of those chains were shared by two or more donors. To remove PCR and sequencing errors, raw reads were error-corrected and collapsed into unique sequences using a nearest-neighbor algorithm that merged closely related sequences. V, D and J gene segments were assigned by aligning CDR3 sequences to IMGT reference sequences. For a sequence to be retained, a match of at least six nucleotides to both a V gene segment and a J gene segment was required. A rearrangement counted as productive if the CDR3 had no stop codons and remained in frame with V and J, and every other rearrangement counted as non-productive. Following IMGT convention, CDR3 was defined as the stretch from the second conserved V-encoded cysteine up to the conserved J-encoded phenylalanine. The earlier analysis of roughly 590 of the donors excluded sequences that lacked an unambiguous match to a single V gene segment. An earlier analysis of several hundred of the donors classified V segments as functional when productive rearrangements were above 56.7% and as segregating when the standard deviation between donors was above 5%. To diagnose cytomegalovirus status from the catalog of TCR beta chain sequences, a statistical classification framework was built. A later analysis assigned V and J genes by comparing TCR nucleotide sequences with IMGT/GENE-DB human TR gene sequences. In a later analysis, CDR3 sequences and most-parsimonious VDJ recombination scenarios were assigned using the TCRdist pipeline. In a later analysis, each TCR beta chain was defined by its CDR3 amino acid sequence together with its V-gene family, and reads lacking a unique V-gene family were excluded. In a later analysis, 500 to 700 highly shared, low-generation-probability nucleotide sequences were removed to address suspected cross-contamination and a sequencing artifact. In a later analysis, a clonal expansion index was calculated for each public chain from normalized within-repertoire ranks of inferred template counts. A later analysis computed generation probabilities with a VDJ recombination model fitted to out-of-frame rearrangements, and checked the results against IGoR. In a later analysis, TCR-TCR, TCR-HLA and TCR-CMV co-occurrence was scored with hypergeometric tests, and a repertoire-size bias correction was applied to TCR pairs. In a later analysis, false discovery rates were estimated by permuting HLA or CMV assignments 20 times. In a later analysis, co-occurring TCRs were grouped using DBSCAN, and TCRdist sequence similarity was added for clustering within HLA-allele-positive subsets. Repertoires with fewer than 30,000 or more than 120,000 public chains, plus five repertoires with anomalous nucleotide sharing, were excluded from co-occurrence clustering. Here the immuneACCESS table is served through TCRdb, limited to in-frame sequences with V and J called. Missing clones are a known gap in these copies; in checked studies unresolved V genes cover under half, and the rest lacks a known reason. Clone size and V and J calls were adopted from that table, with D and trimming inferred from the DNA. The sample includes roughly 140,000 clones, with roughly three quarters observed a single time. The ten largest clones capture under 5.5% of the sample.

Sequences were obtained from PBMCs. The rearrangement joined TRBV14 to TRBJ1-2, with 7 junctional bases fitting TRBD1. This TCR was recovered from a woman between 50 and 59 years old in good health and CMV-seronegative. The bases are TGTGCCAGCAGCCTGGGACAGAACTATGGCTACACCTTC. This translates into CASSLGQNYGYTF.